Listed here are 32 T cell receptor beta chains from one sample, sequenced in a study of blood T cell repertoires in COVID-19. Clones were sequenced by immunoSEQ multiplex PCR, and TCRdb holds only the in-frame ones, with some missing. The sample yields 150,000 or so clones, more than 75% seen once. What was sequenced was peripheral blood. All receptors come from a man older than 75 with acute or convalescent COVID-19.

V is TRBV24-1 and J is TRBJ1-2; D might be TRBD1 (5 bases). CDR1 is KGHDR, CDR2 SFDVKD, per germline. This CDR3 contains 16 residues. V lost 8 bases and J 4 bases, leaving 22 bases between the germline ends. CDR3 nucleotide sequence: TGTGCCACCATTCTAGACAGCTCAATAGGTCGCTATGGCTACACCTTC. The encoded protein is CATILDSSIGRYGYTF.

V is TRBV7-9 and J is TRBJ2-2; no reliable D call. The CDR3 is made up of 14 amino acids. The V end lost 1 base, the J end lost 9 bases, and 12 bases lay between the germline ends. Germline V gene data show CDR1 as SEHNR and CDR2 as FQNEAQ (reference sequence). The CDR3 region has the DNA TGTGCCAGCAGCTTAGGTCTAACTGTCAGGGAGCTGTTTTTT. Amino acid sequence: CASSLGLTVRELFF.

The CDR3 bases are TGTGCCAGCAGTGTCCAGATCTCCTACGAGCAGTACTTC. As protein: CASSVQISYEQYF. The chain uses TRBV2 and TRBJ2-7; no clear D. The CDR3 is made up of 13 amino acids. The germline V gene has CDR1 SNHLY and CDR2 FYNNEI. V was shortened by 4 bases and J by 0 bases, with 7 bases between the two germline ends. The entire variable domain, with the rest obtained from reference TRBV2 and TRBJ2-7, is as follows: EPEVTQTPSHQVTQMGQEVILRCVPISNHLYFYWYRQILGQKVEFLVSFYNNEISEKSEIFDDQFSVERPDGSNFTLKIRSTKLEDSAMYFCASSVQISYEQYFGPGTRLTVT.

This sequence joins TRBV5-1 and TRBJ2-5; 10 bases line up with TRBD2. The CDR3 spans 14 residues. Germline CDR1 reads SGHRS; CDR2 reads YFSETQ. V shed 4 bases, J shed 2 bases, and the junction held 2 bases outside the gene matches. The CDR3 here is CASSISGGQETQYF. In nucleotides, the CDR3 is TGCGCCAGCAGCATTAGCGGGGGGCAAGAGACCCAGTACTTC.

This chain joins TRBV7-9 and TRBJ1-1; perhaps TRBD1 as D (5 bases). The CDR3 is made up of 16 amino acids. CDR1 SEHNR and CDR2 FQNEAQ come from the germline V gene (reference sequence). Trimming took 2 bases from V and 3 from J, leaving 16 bases between them. CDR3 amino acids: CASSLRREKGDTEAFF. The CDR3 coding sequence is TGTGCCAGCAGCTTACGGCGGGAGAAAGGGGACACTGAAGCTTTCTTT.

The J gene is TRBJ2-7, the V gene TRBV28; 11 positions match TRBD1. This CDR3 is 18 amino acids long. Trimming cost V 4 bases and J 0 bases; bases outside gene matches: 11. CDR1 and CDR2 from the germline V gene are MDHEN and SYDVKM. In DNA, the CDR3 is TGTGCCAGCAGTTCACCGGGACAGGGGGGACGGAACTCCTACGAGCAGTACTTC. Encoded protein: CASSSPGQGGRNSYEQYF.

V and J are TRBV3-1 (or the pseudogene TRBV3-2) and TRBJ2-6; 11 bases are a match to TRBD1. V shed 0 bases, J shed 0 bases, and the junction held 10 bases outside the gene matches. Looked up from germline, CDR1 is LGHDT and CDR2 is YNNKEL (reference sequence). There are 21 residues in the CDR3. The DNA of the CDR3 is TGTGCCAGCAGCCAAGACCTACTCACCGGGACAGGGGGCTCTGGGGCCAACGTCCTGACTTTC. It specifies CASSQDLLTGTGGSGANVLTF.

The chain combines TRBV5-1 with TRBJ2-7; perhaps TRBD1 as D (5 bases). Germline-derived CDR1 and CDR2 are SGHRS and YFSETQ. V was trimmed by 1 base and J by 9 bases, leaving 14 bases between them. This CDR3 has 13 amino acids. CDR3 nucleotides: TGCGCCAGCAGCTTGCTGACAGCCTCAACGCAGTACTTC. This encodes CASSLLTASTQYF.

The chain uses TRBV29-1 and TRBJ2-2; possible D gene TRBD2, 6 bases. The V gene lost 6 bases and the J gene lost 0 bases, with 11 bases spanning the gap. Looked up from germline, CDR1 is SQVTM and CDR2 is ANQGSEA. The CDR3 consists of 14 residues. The CDR3: CSVGGPPNTGELFF. In DNA, the CDR3 is TGCAGCGTAGGAGGGCCGCCGAACACCGGGGAGCTGTTTTTT.

This chain uses TRBV6-5 with TRBJ2-7, with 8 bases fitting TRBD1. The CDR3 totals 13 residues. CDR1 and CDR2 (germline): MNHEY, SVGAGI. V lost 6 bases and J lost 1; bases outside the gene matches: 2. The CDR3 nucleotides read TGTGCCAGCAGAGGACAGGGTTCCTACGAGCAGTACTTC. Encoded protein: CASRGQGSYEQYF.

The CDR3 reads CASRSGTLNTEAFF. The CDR3 DNA reads as TGTGCCAGCAGGTCCGGGACACTGAACACTGAAGCTTTCTTT. The J gene is TRBJ1-1, the V gene TRBV28, with TRBD1 as a possible D gene (6 bases). This CDR3 is built from 14 residues. Trimming removed 6 bases at V and 0 bases at J, with 11 bases between. CDR1 and CDR2 from the germline V gene are MDHEN and SYDVKM. Combining the CDR3 with reference TRBV28 and TRBJ1-1 gives the whole variable domain DVKVTQSSRYLVKRTGEKVFLECVQDMDHENMFWYRQDPGLGLRLIYFSYDVKMKEKGDIPEGYSVSREKKERFSLILESASTNQTSMYLCASRSGTLNTEAFFGQGTRLTVV.

The chain carries TRBV19 and TRBJ1-4; 11 bases line up with TRBD1. In germline, CDR1 is LNHDA, CDR2 SQIVND (reference sequence). V dropped 3 bases and J dropped 7; count of bases not matched to a gene: 4. This CDR3 has 15 amino acids. CDR3 loop: CASSIGQGASEKLFF. For the CDR3, the DNA is TGTGCCAGTAGTATCGGACAGGGGGCGAGTGAAAAACTGTTTTTT.

The V gene is TRBV7-3, the J gene TRBJ2-1, with D perhaps matching TRBD2 (6 bases). Trimming removed 5 bases from V and 5 bases from J, with 13 bases in between. There are 14 residues in the CDR3. The germline CDR1 and CDR2 sequences are SGHTA and FQGTGA. The CDR3 DNA sequence: TGTGCCAGCAGCCCCCGGGGGAGCCACAATGAGCAGTTCTTC. This encodes CASSPRGSHNEQFF.

J is TRBJ2-1 and V is TRBV9, with D maybe TRBD1 (6 bases). V was cut by 1 base and J by 6 bases, with 14 bases left in between. The germline V gene has CDR1 SGDLS and CDR2 YYNGEE. The CDR3 has 15 amino acids. DNA of the CDR3: TGTGCCAGCAGCGTACAGGGGCAGGGTATCAATGAGCAGTTCTTC. Amino acids: CASSVQGQGINEQFF.

This rearrangement joins TRBV29-1 to TRBJ1-1, with D hard to call. This CDR3 is built from 13 residues. Trimming took off 7 bases at V and 0 bases at J, with 12 bases between the two ends. In germline, CDR1 is SQVTM, CDR2 ANQGSEA. In DNA, the CDR3 is TGCAGCGCCCTAGGTAGTCTGAACACTGAAGCTTTCTTT. Its translation is CSALGSLNTEAFF.

The chain combines TRBV28 with TRBJ2-6; the D is unclear. From germline, CDR1 is MDHEN and CDR2 SYDVKM. The CDR3 covers 14 residues. Trimming cost V 3 bases and J 0 bases, with 3 bases left between them. CDR3: CASSFLSGANVLTF. The CDR3, as DNA: TGTGCCAGCAGTTTTCTCTCTGGGGCCAACGTCCTGACTTTC. Full variable domain (remainder filled in from reference TRBV28 and TRBJ2-6): DVKVTQSSRYLVKRTGEKVFLECVQDMDHENMFWYRQDPGLGLRLIYFSYDVKMKEKGDIPEGYSVSREKKERFSLILESASTNQTSMYLCASSFLSGANVLTFGAGSRLTVL.

The CDR3, as DNA: TGTGCCAGCAGCCAAGTGGCAGGGCGAACTGAAGCTTTCTTT. Residues: CASSQVAGRTEAFF. This chain uses TRBV3-1 (or the pseudogene TRBV3-2) with TRBJ1-1, with D maybe TRBD1 (5 bases). Trimming shortened V by 1 base and J by 5 bases, and 11 bases separated the two germline ends. Germline CDR1 is LGHDT and CDR2 is YNNKEL (reference sequence). CDR3 length equals 14 residues.

The chain uses TRBV7-9 and TRBJ1-2; D possibly corresponds to TRBD1 (5 bases). This CDR3 has 14 amino acids. The V end was cut by 8 bases, the J end by 6 bases, with 19 bases between. The germline V gene encodes CDR1 SEHNR and CDR2 FQNEAQ (reference sequence). The CDR3: CASAAKDILNGYTF. The DNA of the CDR3 is TGTGCCAGCGCAGCCAAGGACATCCTTAATGGCTACACCTTC.

The chain combines TRBV10-3 with TRBJ2-2, with 8 bases fitting TRBD2. J lost 6 bases, V lost 0 bases, and 3 bases had no gene match. The germline CDR1 and CDR2 sequences are ENHRY and SYGVKD. CDR3 size: 15 residues. CDR3 nucleotides: TGTGCCATCAGTGAGTCGACTAGCGAGCCCGGGGAGCTGTTTTTT. Translating it yields CAISESTSEPGELFF.

The chain is built from TRBV9 and TRBJ1-5; D gene ambiguous. CDR1 is SGDLS and CDR2 is YYNGEE in the germline V gene. The CDR3 contains 14 residues. V gave up 5 bases and J gave up 2 bases, with 11 bases separating them. CDR3 residues: CASSGGPGNQPQHF. CDR3 coding DNA: TGTGCCAGCAGTGGAGGTCCCGGCAATCAGCCCCAGCATTTT.

V usage is TRBV16 and J usage is TRBJ2-7; 13 bases match TRBD2. The junction had 4 bases not matched to a gene; V was cut back by 2 bases and J by 0 bases. Germline assignment: CDR1 KGHSY and CDR2 FQNENV. This CDR3 contains 17 residues. For the CDR3, the DNA is TGTGCCAGCAGCCAACTCGGGACTAGCGGGGACTCCTACGAGCAGTACTTC. Amino acids: CASSQLGTSGDSYEQYF.

V usage is TRBV4-2 and J usage is TRBJ1-5, with a tentative D call TRBD1 (5 bases). V gave up 0 bases and J gave up 0 bases, with 6 bases separating them. CDR1 and CDR2 from the germline V gene are LGHNA and YNFKEQ. CDR3 length: 15 residues. CDR3 bases: TGTGCCAGCAGCCAAGAGGGGGGTAGCAATCAGCCCCAGCATTTT. It translates to CASSQEGGSNQPQHF.

V and J are TRBV6-5 and TRBJ1-5; a possible D gene is TRBD1 (6 bases). In germline, CDR1 is MNHEY, CDR2 SVGAGI. This CDR3 has 14 amino acids. Trimming removed 8 bases from V and 0 bases from J, with 11 bases in between. CDR3 sequence: CASLDRPSNQPQHF. The CDR3 coding sequence is TGTGCCAGCCTAGACAGGCCTAGCAATCAGCCCCAGCATTTT.

The chain carries TRBV6-2 or TRBV6-3 and TRBJ1-5; maybe TRBD1 (6 bases). Trimming removed 6 bases at V and 4 bases at J, with 16 bases between. This CDR3 is 15 amino acids long. Germline CDR1 is MNHEY and CDR2 is SVGEGT. The DNA for the CDR3 is TGTGCCAGCAGCGACCCACAAGGGGGTAATCAGCCCCAGCATTTT. Translation gives CASSDPQGGNQPQHF.

The chain has TRBV30 and TRBJ1-2, with 7 bases that match TRBD1. J was trimmed by 6 bases and V by 3 bases; bases with no gene match: 7. The CDR3 covers 13 residues. Germline lookup yields CDR1 GTSNPN and CDR2 SVGIG (reference sequence). The CDR3 region is CAWSTGAYDGYTF. As DNA, the CDR3 is TGTGCCTGGAGCACAGGGGCTTATGATGGCTACACCTTC.

V and J are TRBV28 and TRBJ2-7; 7 bases are a match to TRBD2. Trimming removed 3 bases from V and 0 bases from J; junction bases left unmatched: 5. Germline V gene sequence: CDR1 MDHEN, CDR2 SYDVKM. The CDR3 runs 15 residues. This chain's CDR3 is CASSLAAGNSYEQYF. The CDR3 coding sequence is TGTGCCAGCAGTTTGGCAGCGGGGAACTCCTACGAGCAGTACTTC. The full variable domain, rest sourced from reference TRBV28 and TRBJ2-7, is DVKVTQSSRYLVKRTGEKVFLECVQDMDHENMFWYRQDPGLGLRLIYFSYDVKMKEKGDIPEGYSVSREKKERFSLILESASTNQTSMYLCASSLAAGNSYEQYFGPGTRLTVT.

This chain links TRBV19 with TRBJ2-5, with TRBD1 matching over 7 bases. V dropped 5 bases and J dropped 2; count of bases not matched to a gene: 8. This CDR3 has 15 residues. In germline, CDR1 is LNHDA, CDR2 SQIVND (reference sequence). In nucleotides, the CDR3 is TGTGCCAGTAGTTCCCGGACAGGCCGACAAGAGACCCAGTACTTC. Protein sequence: CASSSRTGRQETQYF.

The V and J genes are TRBV7-2 and TRBJ2-1; 7 nucleotides match TRBD1. The CDR3 spans 16 residues. Trimming cost V 0 bases and J 5 bases; bases outside gene matches: 7. From germline, CDR1 is SGHTA and CDR2 FQGNSA. CDR3 residues: CASSLANRGRDNEQFF. The CDR3 nucleotides read TGTGCCAGCAGCTTAGCGAACAGGGGTCGGGACAATGAGCAGTTCTTC.

This chain links TRBV19 with TRBJ1-2; D is undetermined. This CDR3 is built from 14 residues. Trimming removed 2 bases from V and 7 bases from J, with 14 bases in between. CDR1 is LNHDA and CDR2 is SQIVND in the germline V gene (reference sequence). The CDR3 nucleotides are TGTGCCAGTAGTATATTTATCGGGGAGGCTGGCTACACCTTC. Its translation is CASSIFIGEAGYTF.

The chain joins TRBV11-1 to TRBJ2-3; weak D call: TRBD1 (5 bases). V lost 2 bases to trimming and J lost 2 bases, with 11 bases between them. Germline V CDR1 and CDR2: SGHAT, FQDESV (reference sequence). This CDR3 has 15 amino acids. DNA for the CDR3: TGTGCCAGCAGCTTAATCAGGGAACCCACAGATACGCAGTATTTT. Its translation is CASSLIREPTDTQYF.

The chain recombines TRBV4-1 with TRBJ1-2; no definite D call. The germline V and J ends were trimmed by 1 base and 4 bases, with 7 bases remaining between them. Germline-derived CDR1 and CDR2 are MGHRA and YSYEKL. The CDR3 runs to 13 residues. CDR3 nucleotides: TGCGCCAGCAGCCAAGCAGGCCCCTATGGCTACACCTTC. Translating gives CASSQAGPYGYTF.

The genes are TRBV5-1 and TRBJ2-7; 9 bases fit TRBD1. The CDR3 contains 16 residues. Trimming removed 5 bases from V and 6 bases from J; junction bases left unmatched: 15. Germline lookup yields CDR1 SGHRS and CDR2 YFSETQ. Here the CDR3 DNA reads TGCGCCAGCAGGGAGGCGACAGGGGGTTTTTCGGGCGAGCAGTACTTC. Protein: CASREATGGFSGEQYF.